What follows is one T cell receptor beta chain and its context. This specimen comes from a study of PD-1 blockade in classical Hodgkin lymphoma. Profiling relied on immunoSEQ multiplex PCR, and the TCRdb table lists in-frame clones only, not all of them. The sample has tens of thousands of clones, around 87% seen once; the top ten hold 8.5% to 10%. All trial patients relapsed after autologous stem cell transplantation. The TCR comes from a human donor with classical Hodgkin lymphoma. The specimen comprised peripheral blood mononuclear cells (PBMCs), sampled at baseline.

As DNA, the CDR3 is TGTGCCAGCAGTCTGAGTTGGTCTAATAATGAAAAACTGTTTTTT. It is translated as CASSLSWSNNEKLFF. The chain links TRBV28 to TRBJ1-4; no clear D. V was cut by 5 bases and J by 4 bases, with 14 bases left in between. This CDR3 comprises 15 residues. Germline values: CDR1 MDHEN, CDR2 SYDVKM.